Listed below are T cell receptor beta chains from one sample, sequenced in a study of vaccination effects on CD4 cells after COVID-19. Sequencing was performed with immunoSEQ multiplex PCR; in TCRdb, only in-frame clones are kept and a portion is missing. The table has 25,000 to 35,000 clones, 55% to 75% seen once. Their antigens are not known. The sample here was CD4+ T cells from PBMCs cultured with HCoV-229E spike peptides, taken before COVID-19 vaccination. The receptors shown here come from a human donor who received a COVID-19 vaccine. CDR3s include the opening cysteine and the closing phenylalanine or tryptophan. The order of the fields is D gene, clone size, V gene, J gene, CDR3 length, CDR3 DNA, CDR3 protein. A D gene is named only where the DNA matches it firmly. The listing skips clone size in some rows; elsewhere it reads once, few, many or a size class.

.	few	TRBV5-6	TRBJ1-5	14	TGTGCCAGCAGCTTCTTATCGGGGGACCAGCCCCAGCATTTT	CASSFLSGDQPQHF
TRBD2	.	TRBV7-2	TRBJ2-2	17	TGTGCCAGCAGCTTAAGGCGACTAGCGGGAGCCACCGGGGAGCTGTTTTTT	CASSLRRLAGATGELFF
TRBD2	.	TRBV9	TRBJ2-5	16	TGTGCCAGCAGCGTAAGACCTAGCGGGGGAAAAGAGACCCAGTACTTC	CASSVRPSGGKETQYF
.	.	TRBV27	TRBJ1-5	13	TGTGCCAGCAAACGACTGGGCAGGCAGCCCCAGCATTTT	CASKRLGRQPQHF
.	few	TRBV7-8	TRBJ1-5	13	TGTGCCAGCAGCTTAGATAGGGAGCGGCCCCAGCATTTT	CASSLDRERPQHF
.	.	TRBV28	TRBJ1-2	12	TGTGCCAGCAGTTTCCTTCACTATGGCTACACCTTC	CASSFLHYGYTF
.	.	TRBV30	TRBJ1-2	13	TGTGCCTGGAGTGCAAGGAGTTTCTATGGCTACACCTTC	CAWSARSFYGYTF
.	few	TRBV25-1	TRBJ1-1	14	TGTGCCAGCAGTGAGGAACAGGCAAACACTGAAGCTTTCTTT	CASSEEQANTEAFF
.	.	TRBV5-4	TRBJ2-5	14	TGTGCCAGCAGCTTGGCGCTAGCGCAAGAGACCCAGTACTTC	CASSLALAQETQYF
.	.	TRBV7-2	TRBJ1-3	13	TGTGCCAGCAGCTTGAACGGGGTGCACACCATATATTTT	CASSLNGVHTIYF
.	few	TRBV2	TRBJ1-1	12	TGTGCCAGCACTAGAGAGGGTGTTGGAGCTTTCTTT	CASTREGVGAFF
.	.	TRBV4-2	TRBJ2-5	12	TGTGCCAGCAGCCAAGAGGGAGAGACCCAGTACTTC	CASSQEGETQYF
.	.	TRBV7-9	TRBJ2-5	16	TGTGCCAGCAGCTTGTCCCGGGCAAAATACGTAGAGACCCAGTACTTC	CASSLSRAKYVETQYF
.	.	TRBV3-1/TRBV3-2	TRBJ1-1	13	TGTGCCAGCAGCCAGGGGGTGGGAATGGGAGCTTTCTTT	CASSQGVGMGAFF
TRBD1	.	TRBV27	TRBJ1-2	17	TGTGCCAGCAGTTCTCTCGACAGGGATCCTTCAGCTTATGGCTACACCTTC	CASSSLDRDPSAYGYTF
.	.	TRBV5-1	TRBJ2-1	23	TGCGCCAGCAGCTTGCTAAGGGCCGTAGGCAGCTCGAATAGCCATCCACTTTACAATGAGCAGTTCTTC	CASSLLRAVGSSNSHPLYNEQFF
.	few	TRBV10-3	TRBJ2-2	15	TGTGCCATCAGTGGGCGGGCCCTTGGGGCCGGGGAGCTGTTTTTT	CAISGRALGAGELFF
.	few	TRBV20-1	TRBJ1-4	15	TGCAGTGCTAGTACGACGGTTTTGGGTAATGAAAAACTGTTTTTT	CSASTTVLGNEKLFF
.	.	TRBV18	TRBJ2-7	14	TGTGCCAGCTCAAAAGGGGCAGTTACCTACGAGCAGTACTTC	CASSKGAVTYEQYF
TRBD1	medium-sized	TRBV5-1	TRBJ2-2	16	TGCGCCAGCAGCCCCGACAGGGCGAGGAACACCGGGGAGCTGTTTTTT	CASSPDRARNTGELFF
.	.	TRBV4-3	TRBJ1-2	16	TGCGCCAGCAGCCAAGATCTGAGACAGAACTACTATGGCTACACCTTC	CASSQDLRQNYYGYTF
.	.	TRBV30	TRBJ1-6	12	TGTGCCTGGAGTGTAGGGCTTTCACCCCTCCACTTT	CAWSVGLSPLHF
.	.	TRBV7-8	TRBJ1-5	16	TGTGCCAGCAGCTTAGTTGGAGGGCTTAGCAATCAGCCCCAGCATTTT	CASSLVGGLSNQPQHF
TRBD2	once	TRBV7-2	TRBJ2-1	16	TGTGCCAGCAGCTTAGCAAGCGGGAGTGCGTACAATGAGCAGTTCTTC	CASSLASGSAYNEQFF
.	few	TRBV11-2	TRBJ2-7	16	TGTGCCAGCAGCTTGCGTACCGGGCCGGGCGCGGGAGAGCAGTACTTC	CASSLRTGPGAGEQYF
TRBD1	.	TRBV5-1	TRBJ2-3	12	TGCGCCAGCAGTTGGGACAGAGATACGCAGTATTTT	CASSWDRDTQYF
TRBD2	.	TRBV5-1	TRBJ2-3	16	TGCGCCAGCAGCTTCGGCGGGAGAGTCGGTACAGATACGCAGTATTTT	CASSFGGRVGTDTQYF
.	.	TRBV20-1	TRBJ1-1	11	TGCAGTGCTAAGGGGAACACTGAAGCTTTCTTT	CSAKGNTEAFF
.	.	TRBV5-5	TRBJ1-2	13	TGTGCCAGCAGCTTGGAGGGCGACTATGGCTACACCTTC	CASSLEGDYGYTF
.	.	TRBV4-3	TRBJ2-2	15	TGCGCCAGCAGCCAAGATGCCACGAACACCGGGGAGCTGTTTTTT	CASSQDATNTGELFF
TRBD1	few	TRBV5-1	TRBJ1-4	13	TGCGCCAGCAGGGGACAGGCAAAGGAAAAACTGTTTTTT	CASRGQAKEKLFF
TRBD1	.	TRBV28	TRBJ1-5	17	TGTGCCAGCAAACTTGGGGGGACAGGTTATAGCAATCAGCCCCAGCATTTT	CASKLGGTGYSNQPQHF
.	.	TRBV5-1	TRBJ1-3	16	TGCGCCAGCAGCTTGGATGAGGGATCAGGGGGAAACACCATATATTTT	CASSLDEGSGGNTIYF
TRBD2	.	TRBV6-5	TRBJ2-3	15	TGTGCCAGCGGGACTAGCGGGGGGACCCTGTCTACGCAGTATTTT	CASGTSGGTLSTQYF
.	.	TRBV15	TRBJ1-1	15	TGTGCCACCAGCAGCCTTGCCCGGGCAAACACTGAAGCTTTCTTT	CATSSLARANTEAFF
.	.	TRBV2	TRBJ1-6	15	TGTGCCAGCAGTGGAGGCAGGGGTTCGTATTCACCCCTCCACTTT	CASSGGRGSYSPLHF
TRBD1	once	TRBV13	TRBJ2-3	15	TGTGCCAGCAGCTTATTTACAGGGGAACACGATACGCAGTATTTT	CASSLFTGEHDTQYF
TRBD1	.	TRBV6-5	TRBJ2-7	15	TGTGCCAGCGGAGCTCCTGGGACAGGGGGCAAATTTCAGTACTTC	CASGAPGTGGKFQYF
TRBD2	.	TRBV6-4	TRBJ2-3	16	TGTGCCAGCAGTGACGGGACTAGCGGGGGGGCAGATACGCAGTATTTT	CASSDGTSGGADTQYF
.	.	TRBV3-1/TRBV3-2	TRBJ2-1	16	TGTGCCAGCAGCCAAGAAATGTGGAGGGGCAGGCATGAGCAGTTCTTC	CASSQEMWRGRHEQFF